A single TCR beta chain is shown here with its context. Its antigen is unidentified. The junction and the germline gene differ at one end; a read error may be behind it. Amplified TCR beta CDR3 regions derived from RNA transcripts. First-round RT-PCR targeting the TCR CDR3 was performed with the HTBI primer set. TCRdb reanalysed the multiplex PCR reads using MiXCR and keeps one entry per CDR3 protein. Among a few hundred thousand distinct CDR3 sequences, approximately 18% were seen once, and the ten largest hold under 45%. This specimen belongs to a study of T cells in Graves' hyperthyroidism and ophthalmopathy. Study observations and caveats: Among clonotypes expanded in thyroid above 0.001, most were also found in blood.

The CDR3 is made up of 12 amino acids. Germline loops: CDR1 MDHEN, CDR2 SYDVKM. Exclusion criteria comprised uncontrolled infection, other autoimmune disease, pregnancy or lactation. The diagnostic basis comprised clinical symptoms, serum thyroxine and TRAb, thyroid ultrasound and orbital computed tomography. Fresh 10 ml peripheral blood yielded PBMCs. The receptor's source is a man in his fifties with Graves' ophthalmopathy. Sequencing was done on a sample of blood. The V gene is TRBV28, the J gene TRBJ2-5; D gene ambiguous. The CDR3 DNA is TGTGCCAGCAGCCTCGCAGGAGAGACCCGGTACTTC. Protein product: CASSLAGETRYF.